This T cell receptor beta chain was sequenced in a study of shared clonotypes between healthy human individuals. Study-level information: The study enrolled a couple of women and a few men aged 18 to 49.

CDR3 length: 10 amino acids. The germline CDR1 and CDR2 sequences are SEHNR and FQNEAQ (reference sequence). The germline V and J ends were trimmed by 4 bases and 8 bases, with 5 bases remaining between them. Selected positively for CCR7 and CD45RO-negative, naive CD8 cells excluded terminally differentiated effector memory CD45RA+ cells. An assay was performed, and its level was deep. Per the study methods: Junction-only immunoSEQ data arrived without quality scores, meaning filtering differed. TCRdb's copy holds only in-frame clones and misses some; the assay was immunoSEQ multiplex PCR. V and J calls plus clone size are reproduced from that table; the DNA served to infer D and trimming. This sample carries about 2.2 million clones, just over 90% of them seen once, and the ten largest clones take around 1.7%.

This TCR came from a man aged 18 to 35 in good health. Some clones in this sample may be carry-over from other donors' samples. The chain uses TRBV7-9 and TRBJ1-1; D is unclear. The sequenced sample consisted of naive CD8+ T cells from PBMCs. The chain's CDR3 is CASSSPEAFF. For the CDR3, the DNA is TGTGCCAGCAGCTCACCCGAAGCTTTCTTT.